This T cell receptor beta chain originates from a study of T cells after yellow fever vaccination. This clonotype has more than one count but fewer than ten. Its antigen is not known. The germline V gene has CDR1 SGHTA and CDR2 FQGTGA. The V end lost 5 bases, the J end lost 0 bases, and 10 bases lay between the germline ends. CDR3 size: 15 residues. TCRdb reprocessed the 5' RACE reads with MiXCR, giving one entry per CDR3 protein. The data show hundreds of thousands of distinct CDR3 sequences, with over 8% seen just once and under 20% held by the top ten. General study points: Among all clonotypes, a small share was observed in both CD4 and CD8 compartments.

The sequence derives from a man in his late teens or twenties who received the YFV17D yellow fever vaccine. V and J are TRBV7-3 and TRBJ2-2, with D maybe TRBD1 (5 bases). Sequencing was performed on PBMCs, taken on the day of the first yellow fever vaccination. Written as DNA, the CDR3 is TGTGCCAGCAGCCTACAGGATTCGAACACCGGGGAGCTGTTTTTT. This encodes CASSLQDSNTGELFF.